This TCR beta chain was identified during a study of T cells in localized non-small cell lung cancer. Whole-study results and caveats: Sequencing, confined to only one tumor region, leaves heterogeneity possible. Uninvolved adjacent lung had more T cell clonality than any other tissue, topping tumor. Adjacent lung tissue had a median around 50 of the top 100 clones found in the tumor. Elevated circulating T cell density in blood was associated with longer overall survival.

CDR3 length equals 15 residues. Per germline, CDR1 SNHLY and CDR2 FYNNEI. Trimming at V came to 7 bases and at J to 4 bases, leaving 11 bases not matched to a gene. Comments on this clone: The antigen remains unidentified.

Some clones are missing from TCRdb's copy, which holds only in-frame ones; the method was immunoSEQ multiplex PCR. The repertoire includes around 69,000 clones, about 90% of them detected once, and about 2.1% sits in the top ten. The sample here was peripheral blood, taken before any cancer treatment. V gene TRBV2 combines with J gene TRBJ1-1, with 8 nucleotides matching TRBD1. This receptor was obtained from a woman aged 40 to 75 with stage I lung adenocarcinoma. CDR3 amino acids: CASTLLQGVGTEAFF. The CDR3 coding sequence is TGTGCCAGCACCCTCTTACAGGGGGTTGGCACTGAAGCTTTCTTT.